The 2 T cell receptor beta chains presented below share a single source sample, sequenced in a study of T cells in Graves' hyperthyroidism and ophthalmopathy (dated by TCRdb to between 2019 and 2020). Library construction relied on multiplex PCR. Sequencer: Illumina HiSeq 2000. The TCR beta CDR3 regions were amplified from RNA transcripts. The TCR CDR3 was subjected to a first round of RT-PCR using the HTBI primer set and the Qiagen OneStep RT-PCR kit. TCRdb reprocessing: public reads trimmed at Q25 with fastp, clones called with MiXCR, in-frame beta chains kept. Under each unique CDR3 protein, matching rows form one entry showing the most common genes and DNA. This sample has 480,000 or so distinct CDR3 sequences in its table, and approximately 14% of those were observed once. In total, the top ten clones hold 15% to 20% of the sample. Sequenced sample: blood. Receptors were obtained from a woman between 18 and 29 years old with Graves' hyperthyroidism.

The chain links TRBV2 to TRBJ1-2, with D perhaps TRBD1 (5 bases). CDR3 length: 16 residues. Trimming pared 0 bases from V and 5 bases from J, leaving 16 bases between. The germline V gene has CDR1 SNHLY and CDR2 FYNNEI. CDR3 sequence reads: CASSEARGVGAYGYTF. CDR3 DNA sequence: TGTGCCAGCAGTGAAGCGCGTGGGGTCGGGGCGTATGGCTACACCTTC. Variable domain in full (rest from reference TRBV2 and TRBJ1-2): EPEVTQTPSHQVTQMGQEVILRCVPISNHLYFYWYRQILGQKVEFLVSFYNNEISEKSEIFDDQFSVERPDGSNFTLKIRSTKLEDSAMYFCASSEARGVGAYGYTFGSGTRLTVV.

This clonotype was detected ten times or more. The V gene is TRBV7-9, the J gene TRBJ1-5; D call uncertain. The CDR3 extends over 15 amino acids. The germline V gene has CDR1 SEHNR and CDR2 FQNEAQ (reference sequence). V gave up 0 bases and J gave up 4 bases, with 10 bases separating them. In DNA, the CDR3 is TGTGCCAGCAGCTTAGCGAGTACATCTAATCAGCCCCAGCATTTT. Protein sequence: CASSLASTSNQPQHF.